A selection of T cell receptor beta chains follows, all from one sample in a study of identical twins. TCRdb re-derived calls from the 5' RACE reads in MiXCR, one entry per CDR3 protein. The sample lists over 500,000 distinct CDR3 sequences, 20% to 25% occurring once. This sample was shared with a second study, whose subject was T cells expressing NK-cell markers.

Sequencing was carried out using CD4+ T cells sorted from blood. The origin of the receptors is a woman younger than 30 in good health. The CDR3 runs from the conserved cysteine through the conserved F or W. The D gene is left open where the match is weak. The size of a clone is reported for some rows only, either as once, few or many, or as a class for expanded clones.

CDR3nt	CDR3aa	abundance	d_gene	v_gene	j_gene
TGTGCCACCAGCAGAGATCGCAGGGCCTACGAGCAGTACTTC	CATSRDRRAYEQYF	.	.	TRBV15	TRBJ2-7
TGCAGTGCTAGTACCAGCCTTCCGGACCGGACGAACACCGGGGAGCTGTTTTTT	CSASTSLPDRTNTGELFF	.	.	TRBV20-1	TRBJ2-2
TGTGCCATCAGTCACACCCTCACAGATACGCAGTATTTT	CAISHTLTDTQYF	few	.	TRBV10-3	TRBJ2-3
TGTGCCAGCAGCGTAACAGGGCAGGATACGCAGTATTTT	CASSVTGQDTQYF	.	.	TRBV9	TRBJ2-3
TGTGCCAGCAGCTGGGGAGGGTCGGAGCAGTACTTC	CASSWGGSEQYF	few	TRBD2	TRBV7-9	TRBJ2-7
TGCAGTGCTGCCCTCGTGGGGCGACAAGAGACCCAGTACTTC	CSAALVGRQETQYF	.	.	TRBV20-1	TRBJ2-5
TGTGCCAGCAGTGAAGACAGGGGGCGGACTGAAGCTTTCTTT	CASSEDRGRTEAFF	few	TRBD1	TRBV2	TRBJ1-1
TGTGCCAGCAGTTGGGCCCAGGGGCCGTCAGAGACCCAGTACTTC	CASSWAQGPSETQYF	.	.	TRBV12-3/TRBV12-4	TRBJ2-5
TGCAGGGTCCGATCGTACCAAGAGACCCAGTACTTC	CRVRSYQETQYF	few	.	TRBV20-1	TRBJ2-5
TGTGCCAGCACCGGAGACGGGACCCCCACTTTTAACGAGCAGTACTTC	CASTGDGTPTFNEQYF	.	.	TRBV6-1	TRBJ2-7
TGCAGCGTAGCCTCAGGGGGCGAGCAGTACTTC	CSVASGGEQYF	few	TRBD1	TRBV29-1	TRBJ2-7
TGTGCCAGCAGCCCCTCCGGCTCTGGGGCCAACGTCCTGACTTTC	CASSPSGSGANVLTF	.	.	TRBV12-3/TRBV12-4	TRBJ2-6
TGTGCCAGCAGTCCCACTCCTAGCGGGAGTGCAGATACGCAGTATTTT	CASSPTPSGSADTQYF	.	TRBD2	TRBV27	TRBJ2-3
TGCAGCGTTGAACATGTTAGCGGAGTGAACACCGGGGAGCTGTTTTTT	CSVEHVSGVNTGELFF	few	.	TRBV29-1	TRBJ2-2
TGTGCCAGCAGCGTAGGGTGGAACACTGAAGCTTTCTTT	CASSVGWNTEAFF	few	.	TRBV9	TRBJ1-1
TGCAGTGCTAGCGCCGGGACAGGTTCGGGGCACACCTTC	CSASAGTGSGHTF	.	TRBD1	TRBV20-1	TRBJ1-2
TGTGCCAGCAGTTTAAAAAGGGATTCGGCCTACGAGCAGTACTTC	CASSLKRDSAYEQYF	.	.	TRBV27	TRBJ2-7
TGTGCCAGCAGTTTCTTCCCGGGGAGCACAGATACGCAGTATTTT	CASSFFPGSTDTQYF	.	.	TRBV12-3/TRBV12-4	TRBJ2-3
TGTGCCAGCAGCCAATCGGATGGGTATGGCTACACCTTC	CASSQSDGYGYTF	.	.	TRBV3-1	TRBJ1-2
TGTGCCAGCAGCCCACCACGCCGGAACTATGGCTACACCTTC	CASSPPRRNYGYTF	few	.	TRBV6-2/TRBV6-3	TRBJ1-2
TGCGCCAGCTCACAGGGAGCGAACACCGGGGAGCTGTTTTTT	CASSQGANTGELFF	few	.	TRBV5-1	TRBJ2-2
TGCGCCAGCGGCCCCGGGGACACCCTGATACGCGAGCAGTACTTC	CASGPGDTLIREQYF	few	.	TRBV5-1	TRBJ2-7
TGTGCCAGCTCGATCAGGGGAAGAGAGACCCAGTACTTC	CASSIRGRETQYF	.	.	TRBV18	TRBJ2-5
TGTGCCGTTAGCGGGGGGTCGGAGACCCAGTACTTC	CAVSGGSETQYF	few	TRBD2	TRBV10-3	TRBJ2-5
TGCAGTGCTGGGACGGCGTGGGGCTACACCTTC	CSAGTAWGYTF	.	.	TRBV20-1	TRBJ1-2
TGTGCCACCCATAGGGTTAGGGATACGCAGTATTTT	CATHRVRDTQYF	.	.	TRBV28	TRBJ2-3
TGTGCCACCAGCAGAGATCCCGTGGGCCCCGGGGAGCTGTTTTTT	CATSRDPVGPGELFF	.	.	TRBV15	TRBJ2-2
TGCAGTGCTAGTCTTAGGGAAGGTTCACCCCTCCACTTT	CSASLREGSPLHF	.	.	TRBV20-1	TRBJ1-6
TGCGCCAGCAGCCGCAACGCGATTAACACTGAAGCTTTCTTT	CASSRNAINTEAFF	many	.	TRBV5-1	TRBJ1-1
TGTGCCAGCAGTTCCCGGGACAGGAAGAATGAAAAACTGTTTTTT	CASSSRDRKNEKLFF	.	TRBD1	TRBV6-5	TRBJ1-4
TGTGCCAGCAGCCCCGTGCGGGGGGCTGGGGAGCAGTACTTC	CASSPVRGAGEQYF	few	TRBD2	TRBV7-2	TRBJ2-7
TGCAGCGGACGGACAGGGGACGGCTACACCTTC	CSGRTGDGYTF	.	TRBD1	TRBV29-1	TRBJ1-2
TGTGCCAGCAGCCCCCTAGGGGGGTCCTATGGCTACACCTTC	CASSPLGGSYGYTF	.	.	TRBV11-2	TRBJ1-2
TGTGCCAGCAGTACCCGCAGGGTTGATACCTACAATGAGCAGTTCTTC	CASSTRRVDTYNEQFF	few	.	TRBV6-1	TRBJ2-1
TGTGCCAGCAGCTCCCCCGACAGGGATGTGTGGAACACTGAAGCTTTCTTT	CASSSPDRDVWNTEAFF	.	TRBD1	TRBV7-9	TRBJ1-1
TGTGCCAGCAGCTTAGCACTAGCGGGCTATGAGACCCAGTACTTC	CASSLALAGYETQYF	.	TRBD2	TRBV7-9	TRBJ2-5
TGTGCCACCCTGAGCGAGTTTCGGGACAGGGATTCACCCCTCCACTTT	CATLSEFRDRDSPLHF	many	TRBD1	TRBV7-9	TRBJ1-6
TGTGCCAGCAGTTTAGGGGACAGCAAGTTGTCACCCCTCCACTTT	CASSLGDSKLSPLHF	.	TRBD1	TRBV12-3/TRBV12-4	TRBJ1-6
TGTGCCAGCAGCCCGAGGGGTAGAAGAACCTCTGGGGCCAACGTCCTGACTTTC	CASSPRGRRTSGANVLTF	once	.	TRBV11-2	TRBJ2-6
TGTGCCTGGAGTAGGGACGGGGAGCAGTACTTC	CAWSRDGEQYF	few	.	TRBV30	TRBJ2-7
TGTGCCAGCAGCCGCTGGGGTTACTACGAGCAGTACTTC	CASSRWGYYEQYF	.	.	TRBV11-2	TRBJ2-7
TGCAGCGTGGCTAGCGGACAAGAGCAGTACTTC	CSVASGQEQYF	.	TRBD2	TRBV29-1	TRBJ2-7
TGTGCCAGCAGTGGGGGGACAGGGCTCTACAATGAGCAGTTCTTC	CASSGGTGLYNEQFF	.	TRBD1	TRBV27	TRBJ2-1
TGTGCCAGCAGCGTAGGAAGTCCCAATACTGGAAACACCATATATTTT	CASSVGSPNTGNTIYF	.	.	TRBV9	TRBJ1-3
TGCGCCAGCAGCTTGGGCGCCCAGGGGAACAATGAGCAGTTCTTC	CASSLGAQGNNEQFF	few	.	TRBV5-1	TRBJ2-1